These 5 T cell receptor beta chains share one sample of origin, sequenced in a study of cytomegalovirus exposure and HLA in healthy donors. Vbeta (60) and Jbeta (13) primers were used in the PCR. Generated by immunoSEQ multiplex PCR, the TCRdb table keeps only in-frame clones and is missing some. Of about 150,000 clones in the sample, 68% were seen once. The sequencing input was PBMCs. Source of these receptors: a man between 60 and 70 years old in good health and CMV-seronegative.

This clone has more than one count but fewer than ten. The chain is built from TRBV18 and TRBJ1-1; the match to TRBD1 covers 7 bases. Trimming removed 4 bases from V and 0 bases from J; junction bases left unmatched: 5. This CDR3 has 15 amino acids. Germline CDR1 is KGHSH and CDR2 is LQKENI. CDR3 DNA sequence: TGTGCCAGCTCACTACAGACAGGGATGAACACTGAAGCTTTCTTT. It codes for CASSLQTGMNTEAFF.

The rearrangement uses TRBV25-1 and TRBJ2-5; possible D gene TRBD2, 5 bases. The J call could be wrong; TRBJ2-7 is a better fit for the DNA end. Germline V gene lookup returns CDR1 MGHDK and CDR2 SYGVNS. The CDR3 is 15 residues long. CDR3 protein: CASSESAGDYYEQYF. The CDR3 DNA reads as TGTGCCAGCAGTGAATCAGCAGGCGACTACTACGAGCAGTACTTC.

The chain carries TRBV29-1 and TRBJ1-1, with 8 nucleotides matching TRBD1. Germline V gene sequence: CDR1 SQVTM, CDR2 ANQGSEA. J gave up 1 base and V 4 bases, and 5 bases lay outside the gene matches. The CDR3 covers 14 residues. In nucleotides, the CDR3 is TGCAGCGTTGGCCCCACAGGGGGGAACACTGAAGCTTTCTTT. Translating it yields CSVGPTGGNTEAFF.

This clone was observed once. The chain carries TRBV6-5 and TRBJ2-5; 7 positions match TRBD1. Trimming took 5 bases from V and 8 from J; bases not matched to a gene: 11. The CDR3 contains 14 residues. Germline CDR1 and CDR2: MNHEY and SVGAGI. CDR3 DNA sequence: TGTGCCAGCAGTAGGGACAGCGTCTCCCATACCCAGTACTTC. This gives the protein CASSRDSVSHTQYF.

In its sample, this clone was seen a few times. The chain links TRBV19 to TRBJ2-1, with D possibly matching TRBD2 (6 bases). Germline V gene lookup returns CDR1 LNHDA and CDR2 SQIVND (reference sequence). This CDR3 region has 15 residues. V lost 1 base to trimming and J lost 4 bases, with 11 bases between them. Here the CDR3 reads CASSIAGVFYNEQFF. The CDR3 DNA reads TGTGCCAGTAGTATAGCGGGAGTGTTTTACAATGAGCAGTTCTTC. Variable domain in full (rest from reference TRBV19 and TRBJ2-1): DGGITQSPKYLFRKEGQNVTLSCEQNLNHDAMYWYRQDPGQGLRLIYYSQIVNDFQKGDIAEGYSVSREKKESFPLTVTSAQKNPTAFYLCASSIAGVFYNEQFFGPGTRLTVL.